Here is one T cell receptor (beta chain) with its context. The CDR3 contains 12 residues. V lost 5 bases to trimming and J lost 10 bases, with 12 bases between them. CDR1 is SGHTA, CDR2 FQGTGA, per germline. An expansion of CD8+CD57+ cells by flow cytometry had been shown in patients chosen for sequencing. The source of the sample is a study of CD8+CD57+ T cells in acquired aplastic anemia. Researchers used genomic DNA as the template to profile TCR beta VDJ and CDR3. Via MiXCR, TCRdb re-called the reads, giving one row per CDR3 protein. Of under 250,000 distinct CDR3 sequences in the sample, roughly 60% are singletons; the top ten hold about 60%.

The receptor comes from a human donor with aplastic anemia. Sequencing input: sorted CD4+, CD8+, or CD8+CD57+ T cells (not recorded which) from PBMCs. This chain joins TRBV7-3 and TRBJ2-1; no reliable D call. The CDR3 bases are TGTGCCAGCAGCGACCACCGGGCCGAGCAGTTCTTC. This translates into CASSDHRAEQFF.